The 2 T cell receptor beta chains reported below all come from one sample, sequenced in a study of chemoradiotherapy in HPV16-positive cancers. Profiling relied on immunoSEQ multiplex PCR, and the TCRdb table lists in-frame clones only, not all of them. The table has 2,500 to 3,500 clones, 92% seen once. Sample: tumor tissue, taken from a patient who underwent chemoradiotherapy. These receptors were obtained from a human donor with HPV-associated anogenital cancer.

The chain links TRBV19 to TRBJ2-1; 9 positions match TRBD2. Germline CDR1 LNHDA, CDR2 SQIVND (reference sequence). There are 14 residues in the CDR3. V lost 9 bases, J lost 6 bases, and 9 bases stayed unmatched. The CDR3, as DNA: TGTGCCAGCCGACGCGGGGGGGCGGTCAATGAGCAGTTCTTC. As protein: CASRRGGAVNEQFF.

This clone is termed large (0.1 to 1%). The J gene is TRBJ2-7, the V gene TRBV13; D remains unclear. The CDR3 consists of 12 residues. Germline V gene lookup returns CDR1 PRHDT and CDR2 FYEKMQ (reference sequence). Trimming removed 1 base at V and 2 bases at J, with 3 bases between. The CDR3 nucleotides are TGTGCCAGCAGCTTAGTACCCTACGAGCAGTACGTC. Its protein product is CASSLVPYEQYV.